One and the same sample provided the 12 T cell receptor beta chains below, sequenced in a study of OX40 agonist ivuxolimab in advanced cancers. Library preparation used the immunoSEQ multiplex PCR assay. What TCRdb holds here is the immuneACCESS table cut down to in-frame rearrangements. Part of the clones is not present; checked against another copy, under half of the missing clones reflect an unresolved V gene, and the others are unexplained. This sample gives under 70,000 clones in total; 85% of them show up just once. Clones ranked in the top ten supply roughly 4% of the sample. The starting material was CD4+ or CD8+ T cells sorted from blood, obtained in a trial of the OX40 agonist ivuxolimab. Every receptor here comes from an adult with an advanced solid tumor such as melanoma, head and neck, liver or kidney cancer.

The chain couples TRBV7-3 to TRBJ1-4, with TRBD1 identical over 7 bases. This CDR3 has 14 amino acids. V shed 5 bases, J shed 5 bases, and the junction held 5 bases outside the gene matches. CDR1 and CDR2 from the germline V gene are SGHTA and FQGTGA. In nucleotides, the CDR3 is TGTGCCAGCAGCAAGACAGGGCCCAATGAAAAACTGTTTTTT. It encodes CASSKTGPNEKLFF.

This chain uses TRBV7-3 with TRBJ1-1; unclear D gene. CDR1 is SGHTA, CDR2 FQGTGA, per germline. Trimming took off 2 bases at V and 4 bases at J, with 8 bases between the two ends. CDR3 length equals 13 residues. The chain's CDR3 is CASSLWGGTEAFF. The CDR3 bases are TGTGCCAGCAGCTTATGGGGTGGCACTGAAGCTTTCTTT. Variable domain in full (rest from reference TRBV7-3 and TRBJ1-1): GAGVSQTPSNKVTEKGKYVELRCDPISGHTALYWYRQSLGQGPEFLIYFQGTGAADDSGLPNDRFFAVRPEGSVSTLKIQRTERGDSAVYLCASSLWGGTEAFFGQGTRLTVV.

The chain combines TRBV10-3 with TRBJ1-2, with a tentative D call TRBD1 (6 bases). Trimming shortened V by 1 base and J by 0 bases, and 18 bases separated the two germline ends. Germline V gives CDR1 ENHRY, CDR2 SYGVKD. The CDR3 has 18 residues. Here the CDR3 reads CAISEFVPQGPANYGYTF. The CDR3 DNA reads as TGTGCCATCAGTGAGTTCGTACCTCAGGGGCCAGCTAACTATGGCTACACCTTC.

This rearrangement joins TRBV28 to TRBJ1-2, with D hard to call. From germline, CDR1 is MDHEN and CDR2 SYDVKM. The V and J ends lost 6 bases and 2 bases respectively, with 31 bases between them. CDR3 length: 20 amino acids. The CDR3 spells CASSPRSPAASLHINYGYTF. DNA of the CDR3: TGTGCCAGCAGCCCCCGCTCTCCCGCAGCGAGCCTCCATATCAACTATGGCTACACCTTC.

This clone has only one observation. The V call is TRBV28, the J call TRBJ1-1; the match to TRBD1 covers 7 bases. Germline values: CDR1 MDHEN, CDR2 SYDVKM. The V segment lost 6 bases and the J segment 3 bases; nucleotides outside the gene matches: 7. The CDR3 consists of 14 residues. CDR3 amino acids: CASREGGSDTEAFF. The CDR3 region has the DNA TGTGCCAGCAGAGAAGGGGGCTCGGACACTGAAGCTTTCTTT.

This rearrangement joins TRBV19 to TRBJ1-2; 9 nucleotides match TRBD1. With V trimmed by 4 bases and J by 7 bases, 10 bases remained unmatched. Germline values: CDR1 LNHDA, CDR2 SQIVND (reference sequence). This CDR3 has 15 amino acids. For the CDR3, the DNA is TGTGCCAGTAGTACCATGGACAGGGGTTATTCTGGCTACACCTTC. Translated, it gives CASSTMDRGYSGYTF.

The genes are TRBV4-2 and TRBJ2-3, with D hard to call. This CDR3 spans 12 amino acids. Germline V gene sequence: CDR1 LGHNA, CDR2 YNFKEQ. V lost 0 bases to trimming and J lost 6 bases, with 4 bases between them. This CDR3 reads CASSQEWDTQYF. The CDR3 DNA follows: TGTGCCAGCAGCCAAGAATGGGATACGCAGTATTTT.

The J gene is TRBJ1-1, the V gene TRBV19; D not resolved. The CDR3 spans 11 residues. The V gene's germline CDR1 is LNHDA and CDR2 SQIVND (reference sequence). Deletions cut 5 bases from V and 6 bases from J, with 7 bases between. The CDR3, as DNA: TGTGCCAGTAGTGGCTACCCTGAAGCTTTCTTT. Its translation: CASSGYPEAFF. Looking up the rest from reference TRBV19 and TRBJ1-1 gives the full variable domain: DGGITQSPKYLFRKEGQNVTLSCEQNLNHDAMYWYRQDPGQGLRLIYYSQIVNDFQKGDIAEGYSVSREKKESFPLTVTSAQKNPTAFYLCASSGYPEAFFGQGTRLTVV.

The chain is built from TRBV5-1 and TRBJ1-1, with TRBD1 as a possible D gene (5 bases). Trimming cost V 0 bases and J 3 bases, with 15 bases left between them. The CDR3 spans 16 residues. The germline CDR1 and CDR2 sequences are SGHRS and YFSETQ. The CDR3 is CASSLAFRGADTEAFF. The CDR3 DNA follows: TGCGCCAGCAGCTTGGCCTTTAGGGGAGCGGACACTGAAGCTTTCTTT. Together with reference TRBV5-1 and TRBJ1-1, the CDR3 gives the full variable domain: KAGVTQTPRYLIKTRGQQVTLSCSPISGHRSVSWYQQTPGQGLQFLFEYFSETQRNKGNFPGRFSGRQFSNSRSEMNVSTLELGDSALYLCASSLAFRGADTEAFFGQGTRLTVV.

The gene calls are TRBV2 and TRBJ2-2; D gene uncertain. There are 15 residues in the CDR3. Trimming pared 2 bases from V and 4 bases from J, leaving 11 bases between. Looked up from germline, CDR1 is SNHLY and CDR2 is FYNNEI. CDR3 sequence: CASSEYRVVTGELFF. The CDR3 region has the DNA TGTGCCAGCAGTGAATATAGGGTGGTCACCGGGGAGCTGTTTTTT.

The chain combines TRBV18 with TRBJ2-3; possible D gene TRBD2, 5 bases. Germline-derived CDR1 and CDR2 are KGHSH and LQKENI. V lost 4 bases and J 5 bases, leaving 13 bases between the germline ends. The CDR3 contains 14 residues. In DNA form, the CDR3 reads TGTGCCAGCTCACAGAAGAGGGCCGAAGATACGCAGTATTTT. This translates into CASSQKRAEDTQYF.

This clone was picked up one time. This chain joins TRBV6-5 and TRBJ1-1, with a tentative D call TRBD1 (5 bases). V was pared by 7 bases and J by 11 bases, with 20 bases between. Germline assignment: CDR1 MNHEY and CDR2 SVGAGI. CDR3 length: 13 amino acids. DNA of the CDR3: TGTGCCAGCAATAGACAGCCGAACGGTTGGGCTTTCTTT. It is translated as CASNRQPNGWAFF.